This T cell receptor (beta chain) was recovered during a study of cytomegalovirus exposure and HLA in healthy donors. Among the donors, all were healthy bone marrow donors. For this clone: The sample has other DNA sequences that encode this CDR3 too.

CDR1 MNHNS and CDR2 SASEGT come from the germline V gene. The CDR3 extends over 15 amino acids. V lost 2 bases and J 0 bases, leaving 10 bases between the germline ends. The PCR was carried out with 60 Vbeta primers and 13 Jbeta primers. The method was immunoSEQ multiplex PCR; TCRdb's version includes in-frame clones alone and lacks a portion of them. This table holds 150,000 to 200,000 clones, about 85% found once. J is TRBJ1-1 and V is TRBV6-1, with D perhaps matching TRBD1 (5 bases). The sequencing sample was made of PBMCs. The TCR was taken from a woman aged 45 to 65 in good health and CMV-seronegative. Written as DNA, the CDR3 is TGTGCCAGCAGTGAAACAGGATGGGTGAACACTGAAGCTTTCTTT. This codes for CASSETGWVNTEAFF.